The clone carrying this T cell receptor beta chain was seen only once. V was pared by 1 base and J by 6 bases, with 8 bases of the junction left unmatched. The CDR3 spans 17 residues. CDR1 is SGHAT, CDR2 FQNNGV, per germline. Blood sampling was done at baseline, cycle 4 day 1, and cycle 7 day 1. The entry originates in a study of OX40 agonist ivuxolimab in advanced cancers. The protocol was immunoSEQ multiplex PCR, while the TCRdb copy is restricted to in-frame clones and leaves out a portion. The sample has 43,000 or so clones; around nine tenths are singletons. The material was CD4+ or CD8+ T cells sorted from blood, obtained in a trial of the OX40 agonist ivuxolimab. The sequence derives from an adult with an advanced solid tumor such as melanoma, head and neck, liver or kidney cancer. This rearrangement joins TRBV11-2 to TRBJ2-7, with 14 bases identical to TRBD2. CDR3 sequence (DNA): TGTGCCAGCAGCTTAGCGGGAGGACTAGCGGGAGGTACCGAGCAGTACTTC. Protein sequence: CASSLAGGLAGGTEQYF.